This TCR beta chain was documented in a study of monozygotic twins with inflammatory bowel disease. Study results and limitations: For repertoire similarity, concordant twins did not differ from discordant twins, possibly because power was limited. People with IBD had fewer clonotypes in common with others than healthy twins did, especially with disease activity.

The cDNA of both the TCRalpha and TCRbeta chains was subjected to two nested PCRs of approximately 16 and 10 cycles. From its re-call of the 5' RACE reads, TCRdb lists each CDR3 protein once, without DNA. Recorded for this sample: some 300,000 distinct CDR3 sequences. Whole-blood RNA isolation (total RNA) proceeded without T cell sorting. This CDR3 region has 12 residues. Germline CDR1 is SQVTM and CDR2 is ANQGSEA. As to this clonotype: Its antigen remains unknown.

The sequence came from a human donor with ulcerative colitis or Crohn's disease, or a healthy co-twin of an affected twin (not recorded which). Sequenced: blood. The rearrangement links TRBV29-1 to TRBJ2-7; there is no DNA to check the TCRdb D call of TRBD1. The CDR3 sequence is CSGGTGGYEQYF.